One sample yielded the 31 T cell receptor beta chains listed below, sequenced in a study of blood T cell repertoires in COVID-19. The protocol was immunoSEQ multiplex PCR, while the TCRdb copy is restricted to in-frame clones and leaves out a portion. The data hold approximately 81,000 clones, with 91% observed a single time. Sample: peripheral blood. These receptors originate from a woman aged 45-59 years in a cohort sampled during active COVID-19.

The rearrangement joins TRBV9 to TRBJ2-3; 8 nucleotides align to TRBD2. Trimming cost V 4 bases and J 6 bases; bases outside gene matches: 16. The CDR3 extends over 17 amino acids. Germline V lookup: CDR1 SGDLS, CDR2 YYNGEE. CDR3 in DNA: TGTGCCAGCAGCTCCAAAAGGACTAGCTTAGGCGTCGATACGCAGTATTTT. Protein: CASSSKRTSLGVDTQYF. Filled out from reference TRBV9 and TRBJ2-3, the complete variable domain reads DSGVTQTPKHLITATGQRVTLRCSPRSGDLSVYWYQQSLDQGLQFLIQYYNGEERAKGNILERFSAQQFPDLHSELNLSSLELGDSALYFCASSSKRTSLGVDTQYFGPGTRLTVL.

V is TRBV28 and J is TRBJ2-7; 10 bases agree with TRBD2. The CDR3 runs to 20 residues. Trimming removed 7 bases from V and 5 bases from J; junction bases left unmatched: 26. CDR1 and CDR2 from the germline V gene are MDHEN and SYDVKM. Here the CDR3 reads CASISLAGFASGSGPHEQYF. The CDR3, as DNA: TGTGCCAGCATCTCTCTAGCGGGATTCGCTAGCGGGAGCGGACCCCACGAGCAGTACTTC.

CDR3 residues: CASSLGRAYEQYF. CDR3 DNA: TGTGCCAGCAGTTTGGGCAGAGCCTACGAGCAGTACTTC. The chain employs TRBV28 and TRBJ2-7; D unclear. This CDR3 contains 13 residues. CDR1 and CDR2 from the germline V gene are MDHEN and SYDVKM. V lost 3 bases, J lost 2 bases, and 8 bases lay in between.

V usage is TRBV10-1 and J usage is TRBJ1-1; the match to TRBD1 covers 8 bases. Unmatched junction bases numbered 9, after V lost 2 bases and J lost 7 bases. This CDR3 contains 15 residues. The germline V gene encodes CDR1 WNHNN and CDR2 SYGVQD (reference sequence). The CDR3 spells CASSEHQDREGEAFF. The CDR3 DNA reads as TGCGCCAGCAGTGAGCACCAGGACAGGGAAGGTGAAGCTTTCTTT.

The V call is TRBV6-5, the J call TRBJ2-3, with D unclear. Germline V lookup: CDR1 MNHEY, CDR2 SVGAGI. This CDR3 contains 14 residues. The V end was cut by 5 bases, the J end by 1 base, with 10 bases between. Here the CDR3 DNA reads TGTGCCAGCAGTCGAGTAAGCGGCACAGATACGCAGTATTTT. Translated, it gives CASSRVSGTDTQYF.

The chain has TRBV7-2 and TRBJ1-4; possibly TRBD1 for D (5 bases). V was clipped by 5 bases and J by 5 bases, with 21 bases between them. The V gene's germline CDR1 is SGHTA and CDR2 FQGNSA. This CDR3 has 17 amino acids. The CDR3 nucleotides are TGTGCCAGCAGCGGAGGGTGGGGCCTGACAGAAAATGAAAAACTGTTTTTT. Amino acid sequence: CASSGGWGLTENEKLFF.

The V gene is TRBV3-1 (or the pseudogene TRBV3-2), the J gene TRBJ2-5, with 7 bases lining up with TRBD2. Losses at the gene ends were 4 bases for V and 4 bases for J; bases not matched to a gene: 15. The CDR3 covers 17 residues. Per germline, CDR1 LGHDT and CDR2 YNNKEL (reference sequence). The CDR3, as DNA: TGTGCCAGCAGCCCTTCTTTACTAGCGCCTTCCACAGAGACCCAGTACTTC. It yields the protein CASSPSLLAPSTETQYF.

The V and J genes are TRBV7-9 and TRBJ1-1; TRBD1 is a possible D gene (5 bases). CDR1 SEHNR and CDR2 FQNEAQ come from the germline V gene (reference sequence). The CDR3 length is 14 residues. V was shortened by 5 bases and J by 4 bases, with 14 bases between the two germline ends. CDR3 nucleotide sequence: TGTGCCAGCAGCAGGGGCCTTGGGAGCACTGAAGCTTTCTTT. Encoded protein: CASSRGLGSTEAFF.

The chain couples TRBV3-1 (or the pseudogene TRBV3-2) to TRBJ1-3, with TRBD1 as a possible D gene (5 bases). Per the germline V gene, CDR1 is LGHDT and CDR2 is YNNKEL (reference sequence). This CDR3 region has 15 residues. The V and J ends lost 4 bases and 4 bases respectively, with 14 bases between them. The CDR3 DNA reads as TGTGCCAGCAGCCCCGGCTCAGGGTCCGGAAACACCATATATTTT. Translating gives CASSPGSGSGNTIYF.

Of note for this clone: This same CDR3 is encoded by further DNA sequences in the sample. The rearrangement uses TRBV19 and TRBJ1-1; D unresolved. The V end was cut by 0 bases, the J end by 2 bases, with 4 bases between. The CDR3 extends over 13 amino acids. Germline V lookup: CDR1 LNHDA, CDR2 SQIVND (reference sequence). The CDR3 DNA follows: TGTGCCAGTAGTATAGACAGAAACACTGAAGCTTTCTTT. Translation gives CASSIDRNTEAFF.

The chain joins TRBV19 to TRBJ2-1; maybe TRBD1 (6 bases). Germline CDR1 LNHDA, CDR2 SQIVND (reference sequence). Trimming removed 3 bases at V and 4 bases at J, with 13 bases between. This CDR3 region has 15 residues. The CDR3 DNA reads TGTGCCAGTAGTATCTCTACAGGGTTTTACAATGAGCAGTTCTTC. It specifies CASSISTGFYNEQFF.

The rearrangement uses TRBV7-3 and TRBJ1-2; 7 bases agree with TRBD1. CDR3 size: 14 residues. V trimming: 5 bases; J trimming: 4 bases; junction bases outside the gene matches: 7. In germline, CDR1 is SGHTA, CDR2 FQGTGA. As DNA, the CDR3 is TGTGCCAGCAGCCCAGGACAGGACTTCTATGGCTACACCTTC. As protein: CASSPGQDFYGYTF.

The chain combines TRBV6-1 with TRBJ2-4; weak D call: TRBD2 (6 bases). The germline V and J ends were trimmed by 4 bases and 7 bases, with 26 bases remaining between them. This CDR3 is 18 amino acids long. Looked up from germline, CDR1 is MNHNS and CDR2 is SASEGT. CDR3 coding DNA: TGTGCCAGCAGTGGAGGGGCTCTAGCGTATTTGGGAGATAACATTCAGTACTTC. This codes for CASSGGALAYLGDNIQYF.

The gene calls are TRBV6-6 and TRBJ1-2; D is possibly TRBD1 (6 bases). The CDR3 consists of 14 residues. The germline V and J ends were trimmed by 5 bases and 8 bases, with 18 bases remaining between them. CDR1 is MNHNY and CDR2 is SVGAGI in the germline V gene (reference sequence). The CDR3 DNA reads TGTGCCAGCAGTCCAACAGGGATCCCGGTAGGCTACACCTTC. Amino acid sequence: CASSPTGIPVGYTF.

The gene calls are TRBV6-2 or TRBV6-3 and TRBJ1-5, with D hard to call. CDR1 and CDR2 from the germline V gene are MNHEY and SVGEGT. Trimming removed 3 bases at V and 4 bases at J, with 4 bases between. The CDR3 is 12 residues long. The DNA for the CDR3 is TGTGCCAGCAGTTATATGAATCAGCCCCAGCATTTT. It is translated as CASSYMNQPQHF.

This sequence joins TRBV18 and TRBJ1-3; 7 nucleotides align to TRBD1. The CDR3 extends over 14 amino acids. J gave up 2 bases and V 6 bases, and 4 bases lay outside the gene matches. The germline V gene encodes CDR1 KGHSH and CDR2 LQKENI. The CDR3 DNA reads TGTGCCAGCTCCCGGCAGGGGGCTGGAAACACCATATATTTT. This codes for CASSRQGAGNTIYF.

The rearrangement links TRBV3-1 (or the pseudogene TRBV3-2) to TRBJ1-3; the D is unclear. There are 15 residues in the CDR3. V was pared by 3 bases and J by 0 bases, with 9 bases between. Germline CDR1 is LGHDT and CDR2 is YNNKEL (reference sequence). CDR3 bases: TGTGCCAGCAGCCACCGACAAAGCTCTGGAAACACCATATATTTT. Its protein product is CASSHRQSSGNTIYF.

This chain connects TRBV7-9 to TRBJ2-7; 7 bases fit TRBD1. Germline CDR1 and CDR2: SEHNR and FQNEAQ (reference sequence). The CDR3 covers 14 residues. V was pared by 3 bases and J by 6 bases, with 8 bases of the junction left unmatched. This chain's CDR3 is CASSFWDSSSEQYF. CDR3 DNA sequence: TGTGCCAGCAGCTTTTGGGACAGTTCTTCCGAGCAGTACTTC.

The V gene is TRBV28, the J gene TRBJ1-5, with TRBD1 matching 9 bases. Germline V gene data show CDR1 as MDHEN and CDR2 as SYDVKM. The junction had 12 bases not matched to a gene; V was cut back by 5 bases and J by 7 bases. The CDR3 spans 16 residues. CDR3 coding DNA: TGTGCCAGCAGTCCCGGGGTATTACAGGGGGCCCAGCCCCAGCATTTT. It codes for CASSPGVLQGAQPQHF.

The V gene is TRBV3-1 (or the pseudogene TRBV3-2), the J gene TRBJ1-6; the D gene is possibly TRBD1 (5 bases). The CDR3 is made up of 12 amino acids. Germline CDR1 is LGHDT and CDR2 is YNNKEL (reference sequence). Trimming removed 4 bases at V and 15 bases at J, with 13 bases between. The CDR3 loop reads CASSLSWGVLHF. Here the CDR3 DNA reads TGTGCCAGCAGCCTTAGTTGGGGGGTCCTCCACTTT.

The J gene is TRBJ2-1, the V gene TRBV7-9, with no clear D. Per germline, CDR1 SEHNR and CDR2 FQNEAQ (reference sequence). V lost 5 bases and J lost 15, with 23 bases in between. The CDR3 has 14 amino acids. As DNA, the CDR3 is TGTGCCAGCAGCCTAGGGTCGGCGGCCGAGGTTCCGTTCTTC. Its protein product is CASSLGSAAEVPFF.

This clone was seen once. The chain couples TRBV7-9 to TRBJ2-3; 10 bases match TRBD2. V dropped 4 bases and J dropped 0; count of bases not matched to a gene: 10. The CDR3 spans 18 residues. Per the germline V gene, CDR1 is SEHNR and CDR2 is FQNEAQ (reference sequence). For the CDR3, the DNA is TGTGCCAGCAGCTCTTGGACTAGCGGAGGCCCTAGCACAGATACGCAGTATTTT. As protein: CASSSWTSGGPSTDTQYF.

This clone was picked up one time. The rearrangement joins TRBV7-9 to TRBJ2-7, with TRBD1 matching over 10 bases. The V segment lost 5 bases and the J segment 7 bases; nucleotides outside the gene matches: 11. Germline V gene sequence: CDR1 SEHNR, CDR2 FQNEAQ (reference sequence). CDR3 size: 15 residues. Here the CDR3 reads CASSVTGTGVDEQYF. Here the CDR3 DNA reads TGTGCCAGCAGCGTAACCGGGACAGGGGTAGATGAGCAGTACTTC.

The chain links TRBV19 to TRBJ2-7, with TRBD2 as a possible D gene (5 bases). V was pared by 6 bases and J by 7 bases, with 16 bases between. The germline V gene has CDR1 LNHDA and CDR2 SQIVND (reference sequence). The CDR3 covers 13 residues. CDR3 nucleotides: TGTGCCAGTAGCCTTGGGGAGCTCGGAGAGCAGTACTTC. Translating it yields CASSLGELGEQYF. Drawing the rest from reference TRBV19 and TRBJ2-7, the complete variable domain is DGGITQSPKYLFRKEGQNVTLSCEQNLNHDAMYWYRQDPGQGLRLIYYSQIVNDFQKGDIAEGYSVSREKKESFPLTVTSAQKNPTAFYLCASSLGELGEQYFGPGTRLTVT.

The chain carries TRBV28 and TRBJ1-5, with 10 bases lining up with TRBD1. CDR1 and CDR2 from the germline V gene are MDHEN and SYDVKM. CDR3 length equals 14 residues. Trimming cost V 6 bases and J 9 bases; bases outside gene matches: 8. CDR3 residues: CASSPGQGNWPQHF. The CDR3 bases are TGTGCCAGCAGCCCGGGACAGGGGAACTGGCCCCAGCATTTT.

V usage is TRBV18 and J usage is TRBJ1-2; D possibly corresponds to TRBD1 (6 bases). V dropped 8 bases and J dropped 4 bases, with 23 bases sitting between them. The CDR3 is made up of 16 amino acids. The germline V gene encodes CDR1 KGHSH and CDR2 LQKENI. Here the CDR3 DNA reads TGTGCCAGCACAAATCAACCAGGGGCATCTGTCTATGGCTACACCTTC. Residues: CASTNQPGASVYGYTF.

This clone appeared a single time. The chain carries TRBV6-6 and TRBJ1-2; 10 bases match TRBD1. Germline trimming cut 2 bases from V and 1 base from J; bases unmatched to any gene: 1. This CDR3 is built from 15 residues. Per germline, CDR1 MNHNY and CDR2 SVGAGI (reference sequence). The CDR3 sequence is CASSYRDRGNYGYTF. The DNA for the CDR3 is TGTGCCAGCAGTTACAGGGACAGGGGTAACTATGGCTACACCTTC.

The chain has TRBV18 and TRBJ2-5, with 10 bases lining up with TRBD2. With 0 bases clipped from V and 2 bases from J, the junction kept 3 bases outside the gene matches. Germline-derived CDR1 and CDR2 are KGHSH and LQKENI. This CDR3 is built from 16 residues. Here the CDR3 reads CASSPPGLATQETQYF. Written as DNA, the CDR3 is TGTGCCAGCTCACCACCGGGACTAGCGACTCAAGAGACCCAGTACTTC.

V usage is TRBV7-3 and J usage is TRBJ1-2, with 9 bases lining up with TRBD1. CDR3 size: 13 residues. Germline CDR1 SGHTA, CDR2 FQGTGA. V dropped 5 bases and J dropped 8; count of bases not matched to a gene: 6. The CDR3 nucleotides are TGTGCCAGCAGCCGGGGACAGGGCGAAGGCTACACCTTC. It yields the protein CASSRGQGEGYTF. Supplemented by reference TRBV7-3 and TRBJ1-2, the full variable domain reads GAGVSQTPSNKVTEKGKYVELRCDPISGHTALYWYRQSLGQGPEFLIYFQGTGAADDSGLPNDRFFAVRPEGSVSTLKIQRTERGDSAVYLCASSRGQGEGYTFGSGTRLTVV.

The genes are TRBV4-1 and TRBJ1-1; D not certain. V lost 1 base and J lost 6, with 9 bases in between. The CDR3 length is 13 residues. The V gene's germline CDR1 is MGHRA and CDR2 YSYEKL. This CDR3 is CASSQVTRAEAFF. DNA for the CDR3: TGCGCCAGCAGCCAAGTTACGAGGGCTGAAGCTTTCTTT.

J is TRBJ2-2 and V is TRBV28; the D gene is possibly TRBD1 (6 bases). Trimming shortened V by 7 bases and J by 3 bases, and 21 bases separated the two germline ends. The germline gives CDR1 MDHEN, CDR2 SYDVKM. CDR3 length equals 17 residues. The CDR3 bases are TGTGCCAGCATAGATCTTCCGGGGCAGGGGTACACCGGGGAGCTGTTTTTT. Its translation: CASIDLPGQGYTGELFF.